What follows describes a single TCR beta chain. In the original analysis: For nucleated cells, counts were estimated from reference gene primer amplification. Here immunoSEQ multiplex PCR was the method, and the copy in TCRdb shows in-frame clones only, minus some. The V and J calls and clone size are taken from that table; D and trimming were inferred from the DNA. The repertoire has approximately 670,000 clones, about 87% of them found once; the top ten carry roughly 0.26%. These data belong to a study of blood T cell repertoires in COVID-19. About the study: Sample material is recorded as cDNA or gDNA derived from T cells, B-cell-depleted T cells, or PBMCs.

The CDR3 loop spans 13 amino acids. Germline CDR1 MNHEY, CDR2 SMNVEV (reference sequence). The V and J ends lost 6 bases and 4 bases respectively, with 12 bases between them. The rearrangement joins TRBV27 to TRBJ1-2; D uncertain. The source material was peripheral blood. This clonotype originated in a woman aged 18-35 years with acute or convalescent COVID-19. The CDR3 here is CASSRSDSYGYTF. The DNA for the CDR3 is TGTGCCAGCAGCCGCTCTGACTCCTATGGCTACACCTTC.